This T cell receptor (beta chain) is drawn from a study of OX40 agonist ivuxolimab in advanced cancers. Study-level background: A male proportion of around 86% was recorded, with mean age around 55 years and range 23 to 79. Study conclusions and caveats: Clonal expansion by week 6 occurred in CD4+ and CD8+ blood T cells (at 0.1 to 3.0 mg/kg).

Trimming cost V 5 bases and J 2 bases; bases outside gene matches: 3. Germline V gene data show CDR1 as SGHVS and CDR2 as FNYEAQ. The CDR3 has 14 amino acids. The protocol was immunoSEQ multiplex PCR, while the TCRdb copy is restricted to in-frame clones and leaves out a portion. The data show around 64,000 clones, roughly nine tenths seen once. Notes on this clone: Its antigen is currently unknown.

The receptor was isolated from an adult with an advanced solid tumor such as melanoma, head and neck, liver or kidney cancer. This chain joins TRBV7-6 and TRBJ2-7; 10 nucleotides agree with TRBD2. The material sequenced was CD4+ or CD8+ T cells sorted from blood, taken in a trial of the OX40 agonist ivuxolimab. The CDR3 bases are TGTGCCAGCAGCCCACTAGCGGGAACCTACGAGCAGTACTTC. This translates into CASSPLAGTYEQYF.